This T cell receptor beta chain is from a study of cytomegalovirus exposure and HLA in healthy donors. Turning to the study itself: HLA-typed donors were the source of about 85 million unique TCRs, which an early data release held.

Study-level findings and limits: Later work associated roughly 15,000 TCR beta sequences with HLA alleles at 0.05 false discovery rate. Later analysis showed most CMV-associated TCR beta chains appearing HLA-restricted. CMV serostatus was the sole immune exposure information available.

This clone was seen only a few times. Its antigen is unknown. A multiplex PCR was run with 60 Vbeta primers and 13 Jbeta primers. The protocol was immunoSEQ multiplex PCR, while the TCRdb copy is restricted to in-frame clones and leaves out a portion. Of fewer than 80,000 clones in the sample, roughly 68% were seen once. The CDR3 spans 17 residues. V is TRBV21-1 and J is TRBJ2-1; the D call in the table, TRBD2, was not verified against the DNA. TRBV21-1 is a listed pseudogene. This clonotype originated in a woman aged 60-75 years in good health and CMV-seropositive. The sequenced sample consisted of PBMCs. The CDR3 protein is CASSKGSWGVGLDEQFF. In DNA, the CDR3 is TGTGCCAGCAGCAAAGGAAGCTGGGGGGTAGGTCTCGATGAGCAGTTCTTC.